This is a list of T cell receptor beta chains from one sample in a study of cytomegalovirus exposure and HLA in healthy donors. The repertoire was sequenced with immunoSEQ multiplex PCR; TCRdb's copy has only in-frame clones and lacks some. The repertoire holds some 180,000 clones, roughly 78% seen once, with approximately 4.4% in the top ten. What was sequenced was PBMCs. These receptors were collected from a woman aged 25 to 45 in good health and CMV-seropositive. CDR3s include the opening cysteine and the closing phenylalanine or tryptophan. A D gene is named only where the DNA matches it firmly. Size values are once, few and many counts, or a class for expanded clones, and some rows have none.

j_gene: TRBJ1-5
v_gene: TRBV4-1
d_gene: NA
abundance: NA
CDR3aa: CASSQGGAGNQPQHF
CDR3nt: TGCGCCAGCAGCCAGGGGGGGGCTGGTAATCAGCCCCAGCATTTT

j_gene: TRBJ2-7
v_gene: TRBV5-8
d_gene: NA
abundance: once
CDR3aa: CASSHFYSELQPYEQYF
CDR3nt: TGTGCCAGCAGCCATTTCTATAGCGAATTGCAACCTTACGAGCAGTACTTC

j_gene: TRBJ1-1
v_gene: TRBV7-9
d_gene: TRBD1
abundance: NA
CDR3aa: CASSLGTGDTEAFF
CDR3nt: TGTGCCAGCAGCTTGGGTACAGGGGACACTGAAGCTTTCTTT

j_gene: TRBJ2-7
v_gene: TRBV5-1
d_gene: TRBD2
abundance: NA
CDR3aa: CASSHRTSGSYEQYF
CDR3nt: TGCGCCAGCAGCCACCGGACTAGCGGGAGTTACGAGCAGTACTTC

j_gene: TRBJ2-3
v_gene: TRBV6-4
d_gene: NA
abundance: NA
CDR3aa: CASSDSTDQGTQYF
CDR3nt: TGTGCCAGCAGTGACTCGACAGACCAGGGTACGCAGTATTTT

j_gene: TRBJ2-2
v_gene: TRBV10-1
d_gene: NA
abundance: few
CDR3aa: CASSDAGAGELFF
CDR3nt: TGCGCCAGCAGTGACGCAGGGGCCGGGGAGCTGTTTTTT

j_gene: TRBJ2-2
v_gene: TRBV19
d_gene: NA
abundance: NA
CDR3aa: CASSRAAGDGELFF
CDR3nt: TGTGCCAGTAGCAGGGCAGCTGGGGACGGGGAGCTGTTTTTT

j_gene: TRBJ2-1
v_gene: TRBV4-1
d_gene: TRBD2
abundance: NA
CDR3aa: CASTSGLASYNEQFF
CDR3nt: TGCGCCAGCACCTCGGGACTAGCGTCCTACAATGAGCAGTTCTTC

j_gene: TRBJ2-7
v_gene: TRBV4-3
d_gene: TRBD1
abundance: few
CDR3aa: CASSFGTGLSTEQYF
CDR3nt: TGCGCCAGCAGCTTTGGGACAGGGCTATCTACCGAGCAGTACTTC

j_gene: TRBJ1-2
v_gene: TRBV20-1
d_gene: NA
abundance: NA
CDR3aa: CSVDGGEGYTF
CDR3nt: TGCAGTGTGGACGGCGGGGAGGGCTACACCTTC

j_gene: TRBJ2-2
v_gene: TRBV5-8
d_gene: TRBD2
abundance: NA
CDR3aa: CASSRRGASTGELFF
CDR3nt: TGTGCCAGCAGCCGGCGGGGGGCCAGCACCGGGGAGCTGTTTTTT

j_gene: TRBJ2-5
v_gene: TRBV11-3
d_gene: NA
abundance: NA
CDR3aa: CASSLNLNSGQETQYF
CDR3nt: TGTGCCAGCAGCCTCAACTTAAACAGCGGGCAAGAGACCCAGTACTTC

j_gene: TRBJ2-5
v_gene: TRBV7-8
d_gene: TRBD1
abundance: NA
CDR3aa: CASSGWTGSGETQYF
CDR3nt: TGTGCCAGCAGCGGGTGGACAGGGAGCGGAGAGACCCAGTACTTC

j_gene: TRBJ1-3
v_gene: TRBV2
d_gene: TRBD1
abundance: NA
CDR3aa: CASQTLSTGGGDTIYF
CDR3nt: TGTGCCAGCCAAACCCTAAGTACAGGGGGAGGAGACACCATATATTTT

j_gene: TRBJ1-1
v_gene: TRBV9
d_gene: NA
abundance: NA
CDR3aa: CASSVEQAGGEAFF
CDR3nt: TGTGCCAGCAGCGTAGAACAGGCGGGAGGTGAAGCTTTCTTT

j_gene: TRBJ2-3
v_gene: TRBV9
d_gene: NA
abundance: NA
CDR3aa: CASSVGETSTDTQYF
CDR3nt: TGTGCCAGCAGCGTCGGCGAGACTAGCACAGATACGCAGTATTTT

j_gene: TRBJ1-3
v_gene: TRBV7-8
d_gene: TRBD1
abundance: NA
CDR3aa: CATLPIGDRYSGNTIYF
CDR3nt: TGTGCCACCCTACCTATTGGGGACAGGTACTCTGGAAACACCATATATTTT

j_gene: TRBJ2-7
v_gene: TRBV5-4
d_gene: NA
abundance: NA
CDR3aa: CASSTRGLPYEQYF
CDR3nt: TGTGCCAGCAGTACCAGGGGACTACCCTACGAGCAGTACTTC

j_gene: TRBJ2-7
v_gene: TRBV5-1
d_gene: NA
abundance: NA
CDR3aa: CASSLFKQPYEQYF
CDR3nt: TGCGCCAGCAGCTTGTTTAAACAGCCATACGAGCAGTACTTC

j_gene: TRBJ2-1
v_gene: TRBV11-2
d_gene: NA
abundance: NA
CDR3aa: CASSLVARSYNEQFF
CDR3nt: TGTGCCAGCAGCTTAGTTGCGAGGTCCTACAATGAGCAGTTCTTC

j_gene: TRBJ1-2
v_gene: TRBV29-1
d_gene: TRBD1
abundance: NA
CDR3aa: CSVPGTATYGYTF
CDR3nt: TGCAGCGTCCCCGGGACAGCTACATATGGCTACACCTTC

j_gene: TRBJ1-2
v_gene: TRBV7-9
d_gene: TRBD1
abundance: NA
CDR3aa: CASSLWTGDNYGYTF
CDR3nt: TGTGCCAGCAGCTTATGGACAGGGGATAACTATGGCTACACCTTC

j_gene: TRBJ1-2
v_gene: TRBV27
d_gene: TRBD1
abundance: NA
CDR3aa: CASRDSSNYGYTF
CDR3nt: TGTGCCAGCCGGGACAGTTCTAACTATGGCTACACCTTC

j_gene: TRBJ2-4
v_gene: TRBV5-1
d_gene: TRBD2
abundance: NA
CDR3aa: CASTTATSGSSKNIQYF
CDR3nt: TGCGCCAGCACTACCGCCACTAGCGGGAGTTCCAAAAACATTCAGTACTTC

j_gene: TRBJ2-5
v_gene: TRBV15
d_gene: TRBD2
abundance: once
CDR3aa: CATSREGGGASETQYF
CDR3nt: TGTGCCACCAGCAGAGAAGGCGGGGGGGCCAGTGAGACCCAGTACTTC

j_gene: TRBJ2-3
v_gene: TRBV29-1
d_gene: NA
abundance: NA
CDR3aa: CSVGEGGDTQYF
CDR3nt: TGCAGCGTTGGGGAAGGGGGAGATACGCAGTATTTT

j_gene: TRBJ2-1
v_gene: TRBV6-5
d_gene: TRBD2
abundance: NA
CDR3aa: CASSPGGLNEQFF
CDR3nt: TGTGCCAGCAGTCCGGGGGGTTTGAATGAGCAGTTCTTC

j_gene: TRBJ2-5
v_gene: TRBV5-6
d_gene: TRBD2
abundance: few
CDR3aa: CASSPLFSGKTQYF
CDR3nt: TGTGCCAGCAGCCCACTTTTTAGCGGGAAGACCCAGTACTTC

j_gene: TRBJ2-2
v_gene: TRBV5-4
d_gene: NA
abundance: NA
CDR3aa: CASSSGQSGELFF
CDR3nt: TGTGCCAGCAGCTCCGGACAGTCCGGGGAGCTGTTTTTT

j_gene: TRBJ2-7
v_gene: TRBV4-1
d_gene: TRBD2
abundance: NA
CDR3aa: CASSQYLGLAGEGGYEQYF
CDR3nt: TGCGCCAGCAGCCAATATCTGGGACTAGCGGGAGAAGGGGGCTACGAGCAGTACTTC

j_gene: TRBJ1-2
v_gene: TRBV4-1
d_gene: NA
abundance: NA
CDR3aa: CASSQGPVGLNYGYTF
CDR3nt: TGCGCCAGCAGCCAGGGCCCAGTAGGACTTAACTATGGCTACACCTTC

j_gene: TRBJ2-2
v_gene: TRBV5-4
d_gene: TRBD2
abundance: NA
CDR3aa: CASSSEVAGFTGELFF
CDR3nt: TGTGCCAGCAGCTCCGAGGTAGCGGGTTTCACCGGGGAGCTGTTTTTT